A selection of T cell receptor beta chains follows, all from one sample in a study of cytomegalovirus exposure and HLA in healthy donors. Repertoires were generated with immunoSEQ multiplex PCR, while TCRdb's copy carries only in-frame clones and drops some. The table lists approximately 150,000 clones, 65% to 80% of them singletons, with 7% in the top ten. The sample taken for sequencing was PBMCs. The receptors were gathered from a woman in her 40s in good health and CMV-seropositive. The CDR3 runs from the conserved cysteine through the conserved F or W. A D gene is named only where the DNA matches it firmly. Expanded clones are given a class, and other clones once, few, many or no size at all.

V gene: TRBV6-4
D gene: TRBD1
clone size: NA
J gene: TRBJ1-2
CDR3 protein: CASSEEQGANYGYTF
CDR3 DNA: TGTGCCAGCAGTGAGGAACAGGGGGCGAACTATGGCTACACCTTC

V gene: TRBV5-1
D gene: NA
clone size: NA
J gene: TRBJ1-1
CDR3 protein: CASCKDGVNTEAFF
CDR3 DNA: TGCGCCAGCTGCAAAGACGGAGTGAACACTGAAGCTTTCTTT

V gene: TRBV15
D gene: NA
clone size: NA
J gene: TRBJ1-1
CDR3 protein: CATRIDRNTEAFF
CDR3 DNA: TGTGCCACCAGGATAGACAGGAACACTGAAGCTTTCTTT

V gene: TRBV4-1
D gene: NA
clone size: NA
J gene: TRBJ1-5
CDR3 protein: CASSQDYAQNNQPQHF
CDR3 DNA: TGCGCCAGCAGCCAAGATTACGCACAGAACAATCAGCCCCAGCATTTT

V gene: TRBV29-1
D gene: NA
clone size: NA
J gene: TRBJ1-3
CDR3 protein: CSVAGGTGNTIYF
CDR3 DNA: TGCAGCGTTGCGGGGGGGACTGGAAACACCATATATTTT

V gene: TRBV19
D gene: NA
clone size: NA
J gene: TRBJ2-7
CDR3 protein: CASSIGGTGSYEQYF
CDR3 DNA: TGTGCCAGTAGTATAGGCGGCACCGGCTCCTACGAGCAGTACTTC

V gene: TRBV6-5
D gene: TRBD1
clone size: once
J gene: TRBJ1-3
CDR3 protein: CASSYSGQGADTIYF
CDR3 DNA: TGTGCCAGCAGTTACTCGGGACAGGGGGCGGACACCATATATTTT

V gene: TRBV12-1
D gene: NA
clone size: once
J gene: TRBJ2-7
CDR3 protein: CASSFAGIHRTGTTYEQYF
CDR3 DNA: TGTGCCAGCAGCTTTGCGGGAATCCATCGAACAGGGACCACCTACGAGCAGTACTTC

V gene: TRBV4-3
D gene: TRBD1
clone size: NA
J gene: TRBJ2-2
CDR3 protein: CASSQETGMAELFF
CDR3 DNA: TGCGCCAGCAGCCAAGAGACAGGGATGGCGGAGCTGTTTTTT

V gene: TRBV19
D gene: TRBD2
clone size: NA
J gene: TRBJ2-2
CDR3 protein: CASKGVRGGSGELFF
CDR3 DNA: TGTGCCAGTAAGGGAGTGCGGGGGGGTTCCGGGGAGCTGTTTTTT

V gene: TRBV7-2
D gene: NA
clone size: NA
J gene: TRBJ2-3
CDR3 protein: CASRQSREGQQQYF
CDR3 DNA: TGTGCCAGCAGACAGAGTCGGGAGGGACAGCAGCAGTATTTT

V gene: TRBV4-3
D gene: NA
clone size: NA
J gene: TRBJ2-1
CDR3 protein: CASSQGSDFRNEQFF
CDR3 DNA: TGCGCCAGCAGCCAAGGCTCCGACTTCCGCAATGAGCAGTTCTTC

V gene: TRBV29-1
D gene: NA
clone size: NA
J gene: TRBJ1-1
CDR3 protein: CSVDQGSTEAFF
CDR3 DNA: TGCAGCGTTGATCAGGGTTCTACTGAAGCTTTCTTT

V gene: TRBV30
D gene: NA
clone size: NA
J gene: TRBJ2-5
CDR3 protein: CAISGKETQYF
CDR3 DNA: TGTGCCATCTCGGGAAAAGAGACCCAGTACTTC

V gene: TRBV7-3
D gene: TRBD1
clone size: NA
J gene: TRBJ1-2
CDR3 protein: CASSKGQGGFDGYTF
CDR3 DNA: TGTGCCAGCAGCAAGGGACAGGGAGGATTCGATGGCTACACCTTC

V gene: TRBV5-4
D gene: TRBD1
clone size: NA
J gene: TRBJ1-3
CDR3 protein: CASSEGQVGNTIYF
CDR3 DNA: TGTGCCAGCAGCGAGGGACAGGTTGGAAACACCATATATTTT

V gene: TRBV5-1
D gene: TRBD1
clone size: NA
J gene: TRBJ1-2
CDR3 protein: CASSGRTGGAGYTF
CDR3 DNA: TGCGCCAGCAGCGGGAGGACAGGGGGCGCGGGCTACACCTTC

V gene: TRBV5-6
D gene: NA
clone size: NA
J gene: TRBJ1-2
CDR3 protein: CASSWGTPANYGYTF
CDR3 DNA: TGTGCCAGCAGCTGGGGGACACCGGCTAACTATGGCTACACCTTC

V gene: TRBV5-4
D gene: NA
clone size: NA
J gene: TRBJ1-5
CDR3 protein: CASSSWGEGQPQHF
CDR3 DNA: TGTGCCAGCAGCTCCTGGGGGGAGGGTCAGCCCCAGCATTTT

V gene: TRBV5-5
D gene: TRBD1
clone size: NA
J gene: TRBJ1-5
CDR3 protein: CASSFDRGIQPQHF
CDR3 DNA: TGTGCCAGCAGCTTCGACAGGGGGATTCAGCCCCAGCATTTT

V gene: TRBV4-3
D gene: TRBD2
clone size: NA
J gene: TRBJ2-1
CDR3 protein: CASSQDGGEGLDEQFF
CDR3 DNA: TGCGCCAGCAGCCAAGATGGCGGGGAGGGCTTGGATGAGCAGTTCTTC

V gene: TRBV19
D gene: TRBD1
clone size: NA
J gene: TRBJ1-3
CDR3 protein: CATETTGAGNTIYF
CDR3 DNA: TGTGCCACTGAAACAACAGGGGCTGGAAACACCATATATTTT

V gene: TRBV2
D gene: NA
clone size: few
J gene: TRBJ1-6
CDR3 protein: CASSVLVRDSPLHF
CDR3 DNA: TGTGCCAGCAGTGTTTTGGTTCGAGATTCACCCCTCCACTTT

V gene: TRBV13
D gene: NA
clone size: NA
J gene: TRBJ2-5
CDR3 protein: CASSLRGAGETQYF
CDR3 DNA: TGTGCCAGCAGCTTACGGGGGGCCGGGGAGACCCAGTACTTC

V gene: TRBV29-1
D gene: TRBD2
clone size: NA
J gene: TRBJ2-1
CDR3 protein: CSVGTSGGIGIF
CDR3 DNA: TGCAGCGTAGGGACTAGCGGGGGGATTGGGATCTTC

V gene: TRBV6-6
D gene: NA
clone size: NA
J gene: TRBJ1-2
CDR3 protein: CASSYIRARDYGYTF
CDR3 DNA: TGTGCCAGCAGTTACATCAGGGCCCGGGACTATGGCTACACCTTC

V gene: TRBV7-9
D gene: NA
clone size: NA
J gene: TRBJ1-1
CDR3 protein: CASSLDGDTAEAFF
CDR3 DNA: TGTGCCAGCAGCTTAGACGGGGATACGGCTGAAGCTTTCTTT

V gene: TRBV7-9
D gene: NA
clone size: NA
J gene: TRBJ1-2
CDR3 protein: CASSLFSDTSNYGYTF
CDR3 DNA: TGTGCCAGCAGCTTATTTTCGGACACGAGTAACTATGGCTACACCTTC

V gene: TRBV7-9
D gene: TRBD1
clone size: NA
J gene: TRBJ2-1
CDR3 protein: CASSFRDRDHEQFF
CDR3 DNA: TGTGCCAGCAGCTTTAGGGACAGGGACCATGAGCAGTTCTTC

V gene: TRBV30
D gene: TRBD1
clone size: once
J gene: TRBJ1-6
CDR3 protein: CAWSRGTEISPLHF
CDR3 DNA: TGTGCCTGGAGCCGCGGGACAGAAATTTCACCCCTCCACTTT

V gene: TRBV5-1
D gene: TRBD1
clone size: NA
J gene: TRBJ1-2
CDR3 protein: CASSLGQGGYGYTF
CDR3 DNA: TGCGCCAGCAGCCTGGGACAGGGGGGCTATGGCTACACCTTC

V gene: TRBV19
D gene: NA
clone size: NA
J gene: TRBJ2-1
CDR3 protein: CASSPRLGERNEQFF
CDR3 DNA: TGTGCCAGTAGTCCCCGGTTAGGGGAACGAAATGAGCAGTTCTTC

V gene: TRBV7-2
D gene: TRBD1
clone size: NA
J gene: TRBJ2-1
CDR3 protein: CASSLNPYTRDRGNEQFF
CDR3 DNA: TGTGCCAGCAGCTTAAATCCCTATACCCGGGACAGGGGTAATGAGCAGTTCTTC

V gene: TRBV19
D gene: TRBD1
clone size: NA
J gene: TRBJ1-6
CDR3 protein: CASSLQGQRNSPLHF
CDR3 DNA: TGTGCCAGTAGTTTACAGGGGCAAAGGAATTCACCCCTCCACTTT

V gene: TRBV30
D gene: NA
clone size: NA
J gene: TRBJ1-2
CDR3 protein: CAWSPDRSWGYTF
CDR3 DNA: TGTGCCTGGAGTCCCGACAGGTCTTGGGGCTACACCTTC

V gene: TRBV19
D gene: NA
clone size: few
J gene: TRBJ1-1
CDR3 protein: CASSLTANTEAFF
CDR3 DNA: TGTGCCAGTAGTCTCACAGCGAACACTGAAGCTTTCTTT

V gene: TRBV28
D gene: TRBD2
clone size: NA
J gene: TRBJ2-7
CDR3 protein: CASSLFPSGDTYEQYF
CDR3 DNA: TGTGCCAGCAGTTTATTTCCTAGCGGGGACACCTACGAGCAGTACTTC

V gene: TRBV4-3
D gene: NA
clone size: NA
J gene: TRBJ1-1
CDR3 protein: CASSQDQSGGEGRVWAFF
CDR3 DNA: TGCGCCAGCAGCCAAGATCAATCGGGGGGAGAGGGAAGGGTTTGGGCTTTCTTT

V gene: TRBV9
D gene: TRBD1
clone size: once
J gene: TRBJ1-1
CDR3 protein: CASSAPGQINTEAFF
CDR3 DNA: TGTGCCAGCAGCGCTCCGGGACAGATAAACACTGAAGCTTTCTTT

V gene: TRBV6-1
D gene: NA
clone size: NA
J gene: TRBJ2-1
CDR3 protein: CASSEAWRGQFF
CDR3 DNA: TGTGCCAGCAGTGAAGCCTGGCGGGGGCAGTTCTTC

V gene: TRBV29-1
D gene: NA
clone size: NA
J gene: TRBJ1-1
CDR3 protein: CSGRNQVEAFF
CDR3 DNA: TGCAGCGGTAGAAATCAGGTTGAAGCTTTCTTT

V gene: TRBV4-1
D gene: NA
clone size: NA
J gene: TRBJ2-7
CDR3 protein: CASSQDSYYEQYF
CDR3 DNA: TGCGCCAGCAGCCAAGATTCGTACTACGAGCAGTACTTC

V gene: TRBV28
D gene: NA
clone size: NA
J gene: TRBJ1-2
CDR3 protein: CASSFSTGYYGYTF
CDR3 DNA: TGTGCCAGCAGTTTCTCGACAGGCTACTATGGCTACACCTTC

V gene: TRBV30
D gene: TRBD1
clone size: NA
J gene: TRBJ1-1
CDR3 protein: CAWSWGQENTEAFF
CDR3 DNA: TGTGCCTGGAGCTGGGGACAGGAGAACACTGAAGCTTTCTTT